The 15 T cell receptor beta chains in this list originate from one sample, sequenced in a study of control samples from healthy donors and cancer patients. Profiling relied on immunoSEQ multiplex PCR, and the TCRdb table lists in-frame clones only, not all of them. The data contain 120,000 or so clones, over 75% of them singletons. Sequencing was done on a sample of blood. Receptors originate from a man aged 40-49 years in good health.

The chain recombines TRBV7-9 with TRBJ1-2; a weak D match, TRBD1 (5 bases). The CDR3 is 14 residues long. V was shortened by 1 base and J by 5 bases, with 11 bases between the two germline ends. The germline V gene has CDR1 SEHNR and CDR2 FQNEAQ (reference sequence). Here the CDR3 reads CASSLDPGKYGYTF. DNA of the CDR3: TGTGCCAGCAGCTTAGACCCAGGGAAATATGGCTACACCTTC.

CDR3 nucleotide sequence: TGTGCCAGCAGCAAACAGGGGGCGGGTTTGGAGACCCAGTACTTC. This encodes CASSKQGAGLETQYF. V gene TRBV7-2 combines with J gene TRBJ2-5, with 9 bases fitting TRBD1. CDR1 and CDR2 (germline): SGHTA, FQGNSA. The CDR3 covers 15 residues. Unmatched junction bases numbered 9, after V lost 5 bases and J lost 5 bases. Looking up the rest from reference TRBV7-2 and TRBJ2-5 gives the full variable domain: GAGVSQSPSNKVTEKGKDVELRCDPISGHTALYWYRQSLGQGLEFLIYFQGNSAPDKSGLPSDRFSAERTGGSVSTLTIQRTQQEDSAVYLCASSKQGAGLETQYFGPGTRLLVL.

This rearrangement joins TRBV6-2 or TRBV6-3 to TRBJ2-7, with D tentatively TRBD1 (6 bases). Trimming shortened V by 5 bases and J by 4 bases, and 9 bases separated the two germline ends. CDR3 length: 12 residues. The germline V gene has CDR1 MNHEY and CDR2 SVGEGT. The CDR3 DNA reads TGTGCCAGCAGTCCACAGGGATACGAGCAGTACTTC. This translates into CASSPQGYEQYF.

This rearrangement joins TRBV9 to TRBJ1-3, with 10 positions matching TRBD1. J was trimmed by 3 bases and V by 2 bases; bases with no gene match: 5. CDR3 length: 16 residues. Germline V gene data show CDR1 as SGDLS and CDR2 as YYNGEE. CDR3 residues: CASSVNRDRGGNTIYF. CDR3 in DNA: TGTGCCAGCAGCGTGAACCGGGACAGGGGTGGAAACACCATATATTTT.

The sample holds a few counts of this clone. The V gene is TRBV27, the J gene TRBJ1-1; perhaps TRBD1 as D (5 bases). The CDR3 runs 15 residues. The germline V gene has CDR1 MNHEY and CDR2 SMNVEV (reference sequence). V lost 2 bases and J 3 bases, leaving 13 bases between the germline ends. CDR3 DNA sequence: TGTGCCAGCAGTTTAAAAAGGGGCGGGTACACTGAAGCTTTCTTT. This translates into CASSLKRGGYTEAFF.

This chain joins TRBV24-1 and TRBJ2-7; D gene uncertain. Germline-derived CDR1 and CDR2 are KGHDR and SFDVKD. Trimming shortened V by 12 bases and J by 4 bases, and 9 bases separated the two germline ends. This CDR3 contains 10 residues. DNA for the CDR3: TGTGCCTCGCCCCATTACGAGCAGTACTTC. The encoded protein is CASPHYEQYF.

V and J are TRBV6-6 and TRBJ1-1; maybe TRBD1 (6 bases). The CDR3 contains 14 residues. V was trimmed by 3 bases and J by 0 bases, leaving 8 bases between them. From germline, CDR1 is MNHNY and CDR2 SVGAGI (reference sequence). The CDR3 DNA reads TGTGCCAGCAGTTATGGGACAATGAACACTGAAGCTTTCTTT. Protein: CASSYGTMNTEAFF.

V usage is TRBV7-2 and J usage is TRBJ2-2; 12 bases match TRBD2. Germline V lookup: CDR1 SGHTA, CDR2 FQGNSA. The length of the CDR3 is 16 residues. After removal of 5 bases from V and 3 bases from J, the junction contained 4 bases not matched to a gene. CDR3 DNA: TGTGCCAGCAGCACTACTAGCGGGGGGTACACCGGGGAGCTGTTTTTT. Its protein is CASSTTSGGYTGELFF.

This clone was counted only a few times. The V and J genes are TRBV7-9 and TRBJ2-2; 7 positions agree with TRBD1. Per germline, CDR1 SEHNR and CDR2 FQNEAQ (reference sequence). V was clipped by 7 bases and J by 6 bases; unmatched bases: 5. The CDR3 sequence is 13 residues long. In nucleotides, the CDR3 is TGTGCCAGCACCCCGACAGGGCCCGGGGAGCTGTTTTTT. It encodes CASTPTGPGELFF.

This clone was recorded once. The rearrangement joins TRBV5-4 to TRBJ2-1; 8 bases map to TRBD1. V shed 4 bases, J shed 1 base, and the junction held 4 bases outside the gene matches. Germline V gene data show CDR1 as SGHNT and CDR2 as YYREEE (reference sequence). The CDR3 is made up of 15 amino acids. DNA for the CDR3: TGTGCCAGCAGCCCCCAGGGGGCATCCTACAATGAGCAGTTCTTC. Protein product: CASSPQGASYNEQFF.

V and J are TRBV18 and TRBJ2-5, with D unclear. The germline V gene encodes CDR1 KGHSH and CDR2 LQKENI. The V end was cut by 1 base, the J end by 5 bases, with 5 bases between. The CDR3 extends over 12 amino acids. CDR3 sequence (DNA): TGTGCCAGCTCACCACTAGGCGAGACCCAGTACTTC. It encodes CASSPLGETQYF.

In this sample, this clone turned up once. This chain uses TRBV5-6 with TRBJ2-6; no reliable D call. The germline V and J ends were trimmed by 1 base and 2 bases, with 7 bases remaining between them. The CDR3 has 15 amino acids. Germline V gene data show CDR1 as SGHDT and CDR2 as YYEEEE. The CDR3 DNA reads as TGTGCCAGCAGCTTGTTAGGGCCTGGGGCCAACGTCCTGACTTTC. Protein product: CASSLLGPGANVLTF.

V and J are TRBV19 and TRBJ1-2; D is ambiguous. V was pared by 7 bases and J by 1 base, with 4 bases between. The CDR3 is 11 residues long. Germline V gene data show CDR1 as LNHDA and CDR2 as SQIVND (reference sequence). The CDR3 DNA reads as TGTGCCAGTAATTTTAACTATGGCTACACCTTC. Amino acids: CASNFNYGYTF.

The chain has TRBV14 and TRBJ2-2; either TRBD1 or TRBD2 may fit D (6 bases each). The CDR3 runs to 16 residues. Germline loops: CDR1 SGHDN, CDR2 FVKESK. Trimming left V 0 bases short and J 5 bases short, with 13 bases between. The CDR3, as DNA: TGTGCCAGCAGCCAAGATTGGGGGGCGGAGACCGGGGAGCTGTTTTTT. It codes for CASSQDWGAETGELFF.

This chain joins TRBV19 and TRBJ2-7, with D tentatively TRBD1 or TRBD2 (5 bases each). CDR3 length: 17 amino acids. Germline V gene sequence: CDR1 LNHDA, CDR2 SQIVND (reference sequence). V was clipped by 6 bases and J by 1 base, with 22 bases between them. The CDR3 DNA sequence: TGTGCCAGTAGCGCCCGAAGGGGAGCGACAGCATCCTACGAGCAGTACTTC. Translating gives CASSARRGATASYEQYF.